The entry below describes one T cell receptor beta chain. The antigen remains undetermined. The sample is drawn from a study of shared clonotypes between healthy human individuals. Across the whole study: Sampling drew on donors who were a couple of women and three men aged 18 to 49.

Sequencing of unsorted PBMC DNA was carried out using ten immunoSEQ deep assay plates. Assay used: immunoSEQ multiplex PCR; TCRdb lists only in-frame clones, some missing. The table lists more than 450,000 clones, 79% of them singletons. V dropped 2 bases and J dropped 3; count of bases not matched to a gene: 7. Germline V gives CDR1 MGHRA, CDR2 YSYEKL. The CDR3 is 17 amino acids. Study conclusions and caveats: Only blood underwent sampling, and tissue repertoires likely differ.

What was sequenced was PBMCs. V and J are TRBV4-1 and TRBJ2-3; 11 bases are a match to TRBD1. This sequence originates from a woman in her thirties or forties in good health. Some clones in this sample may be carry-over from other donors' samples. CDR3 DNA sequence: TGCGCCAGCAGCCAACTGGACAGGGGGCACAGTACAGATACGCAGTATTTT. This sequence encodes CASSQLDRGHSTDTQYF.